What follows describes a single T cell receptor beta chain. Its antigen remains unknown. The record originates from a study of T cell responses to AZD1222 COVID-19 vaccine. Study background: Second doses at about 4 or about 12 weeks were pooled.

Assay: immunoSEQ multiplex PCR; the TCRdb copy retains only in-frame clones and omits some. The sample contains some 150,000 clones, 93% of which appear only once. Study-level findings and limits: Donors, mostly white British, included more females; clonal diversity was possibly underestimated. Spike-specific TCR breadth and depth both grew after two AZD1222 doses. Sampled repertoires all dated from after the peak T cell response.

The material sequenced was peripheral blood, taken on day 0 of AZD1222 vaccination. This receptor was taken from an adult in good health.

The CDR3 spells CASSKSPGGETQYF. The CDR3 DNA reads as TGTGCCAGCAGCAAGTCTCCGGGGGGAGAGACCCAGTACTTC. The chain carries TRBV5-4 and TRBJ2-5; 7 bases are shared with TRBD2. The germline V gene has CDR1 SGHNT and CDR2 YYREEE (reference sequence). J gave up 4 bases and V 4 bases, and 7 bases lay outside the gene matches. CDR3 size: 14 residues. Based on the CDR3 plus reference TRBV5-4 and TRBJ2-5, the full variable domain is ETGVTQSPTHLIKTRGQQVTLRCSSQSGHNTVSWYQQALGQGPQFIFQYYREEENGRGNFPPRFSGLQFPNYSSELNVNALELDDSALYLCASSKSPGGETQYFGPGTRLLVL.